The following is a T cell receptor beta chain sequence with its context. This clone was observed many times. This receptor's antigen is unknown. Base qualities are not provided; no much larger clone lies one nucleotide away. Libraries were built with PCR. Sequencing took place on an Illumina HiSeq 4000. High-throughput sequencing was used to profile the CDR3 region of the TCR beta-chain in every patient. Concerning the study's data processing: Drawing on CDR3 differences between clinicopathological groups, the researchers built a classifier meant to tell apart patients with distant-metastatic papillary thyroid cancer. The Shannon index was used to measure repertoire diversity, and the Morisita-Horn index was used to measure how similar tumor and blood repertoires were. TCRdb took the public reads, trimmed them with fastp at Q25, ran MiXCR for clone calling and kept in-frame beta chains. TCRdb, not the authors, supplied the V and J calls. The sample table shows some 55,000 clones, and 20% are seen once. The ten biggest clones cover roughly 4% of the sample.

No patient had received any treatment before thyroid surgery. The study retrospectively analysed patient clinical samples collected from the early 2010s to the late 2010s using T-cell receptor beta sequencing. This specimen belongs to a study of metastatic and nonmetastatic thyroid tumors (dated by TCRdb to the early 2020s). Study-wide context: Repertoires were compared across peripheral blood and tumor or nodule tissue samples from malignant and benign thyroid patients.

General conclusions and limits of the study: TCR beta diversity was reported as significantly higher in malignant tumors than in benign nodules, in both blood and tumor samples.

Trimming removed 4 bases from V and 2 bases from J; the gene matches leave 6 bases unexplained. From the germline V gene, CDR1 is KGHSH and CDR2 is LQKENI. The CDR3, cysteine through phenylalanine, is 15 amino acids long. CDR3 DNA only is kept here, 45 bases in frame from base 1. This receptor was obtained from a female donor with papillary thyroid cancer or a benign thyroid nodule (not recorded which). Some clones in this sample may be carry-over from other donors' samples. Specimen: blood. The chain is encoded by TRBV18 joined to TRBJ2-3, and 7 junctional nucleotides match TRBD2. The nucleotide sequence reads TGTGCCAGCTCACTTCTAGCGGAACCCACAGATACGCAGTATTTT. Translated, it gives CASSLLAEPTDTQYF.